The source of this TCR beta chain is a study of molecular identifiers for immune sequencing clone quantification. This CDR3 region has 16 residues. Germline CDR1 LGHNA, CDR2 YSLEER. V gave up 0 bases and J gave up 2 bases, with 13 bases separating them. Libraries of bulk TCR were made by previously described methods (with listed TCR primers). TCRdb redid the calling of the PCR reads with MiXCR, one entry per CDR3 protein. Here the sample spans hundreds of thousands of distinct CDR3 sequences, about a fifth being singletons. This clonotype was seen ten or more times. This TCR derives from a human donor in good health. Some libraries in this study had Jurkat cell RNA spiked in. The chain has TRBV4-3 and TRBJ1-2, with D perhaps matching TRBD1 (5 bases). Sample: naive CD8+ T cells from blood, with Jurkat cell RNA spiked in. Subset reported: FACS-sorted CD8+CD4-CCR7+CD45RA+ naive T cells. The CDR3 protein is CASSQDRGLMNYGYTF. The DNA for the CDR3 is TGCGCCAGCAGCCAAGATCGGGGGTTGATGAACTATGGCTACACCTTC.